This T cell receptor (beta chain) was recovered during a study of response to subunit inactivated influenza vaccine. Trimming took off 3 bases at V and 0 bases at J, with 13 bases between the two ends. Germline loops: CDR1 SGHKS, CDR2 YYEKEE (reference sequence). The CDR3 length is 15 residues. Ten or more counts support this clonotype. As yet, its antigen is unknown. TCRdb recomputed calls from the RT-PCR reads with MiXCR, one row per CDR3 protein. The sample consists of more than 200,000 distinct CDR3 sequences, 9.5% to 15% of them appearing once. Notes on the study in general: Each seasonal flu vaccination may recruit only limited new T cells, authors suggested.

The TCR was taken from a middle-aged man who received an inactivated influenza vaccine. The sample in question was non-naive T cells sorted from PBMCs, obtained less than 15 days before vaccination. This chain connects TRBV5-5 to TRBJ2-7; possibly TRBD1 for D (6 bases). The CDR3 sequence is CASSSTRTVSYEQYF. In nucleotides, the CDR3 is TGTGCCAGCAGCTCGACGCGGACAGTCTCCTACGAGCAGTACTTC.